Listed below are T cell receptor beta chains from one sample, sequenced in a study of blood T cell repertoires in COVID-19. The assay was immunoSEQ multiplex PCR, and TCRdb's table has in-frame clones only and misses some. The top ten clones hold approximately 10% of a sample with over 250,000 clones, approximately 83% of them seen once. The sequenced material came from peripheral blood. The source of these receptors is a woman aged 70-85 years with acute or convalescent COVID-19. Both conserved end residues are trimmed from each CDR3. A clone size is listed for some rows: how often the clone was seen (once, few, many), or a class if it is expanded.

CDR3: ASSGRAGANTEAF
V: TRBV19
J: TRBJ1-1
size: NA

CDR3: ASSPEGTGARGYT
V: TRBV5-6
J: TRBJ1-2
size: NA

CDR3: ASSALVYEQF
V: TRBV2
J: TRBJ2-1
size: NA

CDR3: ASSEVWLGGSYGYT
V: TRBV6-1
J: TRBJ1-2
size: NA

CDR3: ATSDPRTSGGAGRQETQY
V: TRBV24-1
J: TRBJ2-5
size: NA

CDR3: AGGAPLRNEQF
V: TRBV5-4
J: TRBJ2-1
size: NA

CDR3: ASTRRAGGSTDTQY
V: TRBV5-4
J: TRBJ2-3
size: once

CDR3: ASNRGGDTGELF
V: TRBV10-2
J: TRBJ2-2
size: NA

CDR3: ASSIQIDKNYGYT
V: TRBV19
J: TRBJ1-2
size: NA

CDR3: ATSGSGFPTEAF
V: TRBV15
J: TRBJ1-1
size: NA

CDR3: ASSQRAGFRQF
V: TRBV3-1/TRBV3-2
J: TRBJ2-1
size: once

CDR3: ASSLRGHEQF
V: TRBV7-6
J: TRBJ2-1
size: NA

CDR3: ASSHRGGEQY
V: TRBV12-3/TRBV12-4
J: TRBJ2-7
size: NA

CDR3: ASSIGGTGEQY
V: TRBV19
J: TRBJ2-7
size: NA

CDR3: ASSLVQQGTTAKNIQY
V: TRBV7-2
J: TRBJ2-4
size: NA

CDR3: ASSMLQGITGELF
V: TRBV7-9
J: TRBJ2-2
size: NA

CDR3: ASSNSEPQH
V: TRBV28
J: TRBJ1-5
size: NA